The clone carrying this TCR beta chain occurred a few times. Antigen specificity is unknown. With no exceptions, donors were healthy Caucasians. The CDR3 spans 13 residues. Unmatched junction bases numbered 8, after V lost 7 bases and J lost 5 bases. Germline V gene lookup returns CDR1 DFQATT and CDR2 SNEGSKA (reference sequence). This entry comes from a study of identical twins. Via MiXCR, TCRdb re-called the 5' RACE reads, giving one row per CDR3 protein. The data contain roughly 250,000 distinct CDR3 sequences, around 15% of them singletons. The study's findings and limits: Researchers caution that invariant MAIT and iNKT cells could partly confound zero-insertion analyses. Memory repertoires showed no such pattern, whereas abundant cord blood beta clonotypes carried fewer insertions.

The specimen was memory (CD45RO+) T cells sorted from blood. The chain carries TRBV20-1 and TRBJ2-7, with 10 bases matching TRBD2. This TCR was recovered from a woman under 30 in good health. This CDR3 reads CSVLAGVDHEQYF. DNA for the CDR3: TGCAGTGTCCTAGCGGGGGTGGACCACGAGCAGTACTTC.